This passage covers 24 T cell receptor beta chains from one sample sequenced in a study of shared T cell receptors in the human thymus. Here immunoSEQ multiplex PCR was the method, and the copy in TCRdb shows in-frame clones only, minus some. The sample comprises roughly 660,000 clones, around nine tenths of which are singletons, and 0.0095% to 0.011% rests with the top ten. This sample also appeared in a second study, on human thymus T cells.

Specimen: thymocytes. The source is a boy younger than two with a congenital heart defect.

This clone was detected only a few times. The chain uses TRBV4-1 and TRBJ1-2; a weak D match, TRBD1 (5 bases). The CDR3 runs to 15 residues. The germline V gene encodes CDR1 MGHRA and CDR2 YSYEKL. Trimming took 1 base from V and 0 from J, leaving 9 bases between them. The CDR3 DNA reads as TGCGCCAGCAGCCAAGTTCCAGGGCCTAACTATGGCTACACCTTC. It codes for CASSQVPGPNYGYTF.

The chain is built from TRBV28 and TRBJ2-1; 8 positions match TRBD1. J lost 5 bases, V lost 6 bases, and 9 bases had no gene match. Germline CDR1 and CDR2: MDHEN and SYDVKM. This CDR3 is built from 15 residues. CDR3 sequence (DNA): TGTGCCAGCAGCAGCAGGGGGCGGATAGACAATGAGCAGTTCTTC. Protein sequence: CASSSRGRIDNEQFF.

The chain uses TRBV28 and TRBJ2-3, with TRBD2 matching over 13 bases. The germline gives CDR1 MDHEN, CDR2 SYDVKM. The CDR3 runs 15 residues. Trimming at V came to 5 bases and at J to 6 bases, leaving 5 bases not matched to a gene. The CDR3 spells CASSQLAGGGDTQYF. CDR3 bases: TGTGCCAGCAGTCAACTAGCGGGAGGGGGCGATACGCAGTATTTT.

The CDR3 DNA sequence: TGTGCCTGGAGTGCCAGCTGGGGGCACACCGGGGAGCTGTTTTTT. Protein sequence: CAWSASWGHTGELFF. V and J are TRBV30 and TRBJ2-2, with D perhaps matching TRBD1 (6 bases). Germline assignment: CDR1 GTSNPN and CDR2 SVGIG (reference sequence). Trimming took 1 base from V and 3 from J, leaving 12 bases between them. The CDR3 spans 15 residues.

V gene TRBV30 combines with J gene TRBJ1-4; weak D call: TRBD1 (5 bases). The CDR3 covers 15 residues. The V end was cut by 1 base, the J end by 4 bases, with 13 bases between. Germline V gives CDR1 GTSNPN, CDR2 SVGIG (reference sequence). The CDR3 DNA reads TGTGCCTGGAGTGCCAAAACGGGGGATAATGAAAAACTGTTTTTT. Translating gives CAWSAKTGDNEKLFF.

This clone has a handful of counts. The J gene is TRBJ2-3, the V gene TRBV7-9, with 7 bases identical to TRBD2. CDR1 is SEHNR and CDR2 is FQNEAQ in the germline V gene (reference sequence). This CDR3 has 12 residues. CDR3 DNA sequence: TGTGCAGTCGCGGGGGACACAGATACGCAGTATTTT. Residues: CAVAGDTDTQYF.

The CDR3 DNA is TGCGCCAGCAGCCTATCCACCGGATTAGCGGGAGGGCGGGATGAGCAGTTCTTC. The encoded protein is CASSLSTGLAGGRDEQFF. The chain uses TRBV4-3 and TRBJ2-1; TRBD2 agrees at 11 bases. Germline CDR1 LGHNA, CDR2 YSLEER. V was pared by 4 bases and J by 8 bases, with 16 bases of the junction left unmatched. The CDR3 has 18 residues.

The chain couples TRBV29-1 to TRBJ2-1, with D tentatively TRBD2 (7 bases). The CDR3 length is 15 residues. The V end lost 4 bases, the J end lost 0 bases, and 13 bases lay between the germline ends. Germline V gene sequence: CDR1 SQVTM, CDR2 ANQGSEA. Written as DNA, the CDR3 is TGCAGCGTTGTTGAGGGGGGGGGCTCCTACAATGAGCAGTTCTTC. Protein sequence: CSVVEGGGSYNEQFF.

The rearrangement joins TRBV6-5 to TRBJ1-3, with unresolved D. Germline assignment: CDR1 MNHEY and CDR2 SVGAGI. CDR3 length equals 16 residues. V was trimmed by 0 bases and J by 3 bases, leaving 12 bases between them. The CDR3 here is CASSYSRWNCGNTIYF. In DNA form, the CDR3 reads TGTGCCAGCAGTTACTCGAGGTGGAATTGTGGAAACACCATATATTTT.

J is TRBJ1-5 and V is TRBV28, with D tentatively TRBD1 (6 bases). Trimming left V 4 bases short and J 5 bases short, with 15 bases between. This CDR3 is built from 15 residues. Germline lookup yields CDR1 MDHEN and CDR2 SYDVKM. This CDR3 is CASSSPGTPDQPQHF. The CDR3 DNA reads TGTGCCAGCAGTTCCCCCGGGACACCAGATCAGCCCCAGCATTTT.

A single count supports this clone. CDR3 coding DNA: TGTGCCTGGACGGACAGGGGGGACACTGAAGCTTTCTTT. As protein: CAWTDRGDTEAFF. The chain couples TRBV30 to TRBJ1-1, with TRBD1 matching 10 bases. Looked up from germline, CDR1 is GTSNPN and CDR2 is SVGIG (reference sequence). The CDR3 has 13 residues. V lost 4 bases, J lost 3 bases, and 2 bases stayed unmatched.

This chain connects TRBV7-9 to TRBJ2-7; 8 nucleotides match TRBD1. The CDR3 sequence is 14 residues long. Trimming took 4 bases from V and 7 from J; bases not matched to a gene: 9. Per germline, CDR1 SEHNR and CDR2 FQNEAQ (reference sequence). Here the CDR3 DNA reads TGTGCCAGCAGCTCCACTCTCACAGGGGGAGAGCAGTACTTC. This gives the protein CASSSTLTGGEQYF.

The chain is built from TRBV20-1 and TRBJ2-1, with 9 bases aligning to TRBD2. Germline trimming cut 3 bases from V and 11 bases from J; bases unmatched to any gene: 2. The CDR3 is 11 residues long. The V gene's germline CDR1 is DFQATT and CDR2 SNEGSKA (reference sequence). Written as DNA, the CDR3 is TGCAGTGCTAGGACTAGCGGTAAGCAGTTCTTC. This gives the protein CSARTSGKQFF.

On this clone itself: One end of the junction varies from germline; a read error may be responsible. This sequence joins TRBV6-5 and TRBJ2-7, with no clear D. The length of the CDR3 is 11 residues. Germline V gene data show CDR1 as MNHEY and CDR2 as SVGAGI. The CDR3 is CASSSSHEQYF. The CDR3 coding sequence is TGTGCCAGCAGCTCCTCCCACGAGCAGTACTTC.

The chain uses TRBV11-3 and TRBJ2-3, with D possibly matching TRBD1 (5 bases). This CDR3 comprises 15 residues. The germline V gene has CDR1 SGHNT and CDR2 YENEEA. V lost 6 bases to trimming and J lost 2 bases, with 15 bases between them. CDR3 DNA sequence: TGTGCCAGCAGGTTCCGAGGCAGGGCCACAGATACGCAGTATTTT. Its translation is CASRFRGRATDTQYF.

The table lists this clone with a count of one. The chain's CDR3 is CASKRSGNPYEQYF. DNA of the CDR3: TGTGCCAGCAAACGCTCCGGGAACCCCTACGAGCAGTACTTC. The J gene is TRBJ2-7, the V gene TRBV6-5, with D possibly matching TRBD2 (5 bases). Germline CDR1 MNHEY, CDR2 SVGAGI. The CDR3 runs to 14 residues. V was trimmed by 7 bases and J by 2 bases, leaving 15 bases between them.

The V gene is TRBV7-6, the J gene TRBJ2-7; 8 nucleotides match TRBD2. The ends lost 4 bases at V and 0 bases at J; junction bases unmatched: 8. The CDR3 contains 16 residues. Germline CDR1 reads SGHVS; CDR2 reads FNYEAQ. CDR3 amino acids: CASSSQTSASSYEQYF. In nucleotides, the CDR3 is TGTGCCAGCAGCTCCCAGACTAGCGCCTCCTCCTACGAGCAGTACTTC.

V and J are TRBV7-9 and TRBJ1-2; 7 bases align to TRBD1. Losses at the gene ends were 4 bases for V and 2 bases for J; bases not matched to a gene: 13. This CDR3 is built from 17 residues. In germline, CDR1 is SEHNR, CDR2 FQNEAQ (reference sequence). The CDR3 DNA reads as TGTGCCAGCAGCTCATCCGACAGGGAGTCATCGAACTATGGCTACACCTTC. This gives the protein CASSSSDRESSNYGYTF.

This clone was recorded once. J is TRBJ2-7 and V is TRBV6-1; 13 positions match TRBD2. The CDR3 has 17 amino acids. Germline V gives CDR1 MNHNS, CDR2 SASEGT. V lost 4 bases to trimming and J lost 3 bases; unmatched junction nucleotides: 9. CDR3 nucleotide sequence: TGTGCCAGCAGTGTGAGACTAGCGGGAGGCACTATCTACGAGCAGTACTTC. Protein product: CASSVRLAGGTIYEQYF.

V usage is TRBV27 and J usage is TRBJ1-5; 7 bases fit TRBD1. V lost 4 bases to trimming and J lost 7 bases; unmatched junction nucleotides: 19. Germline V gene lookup returns CDR1 MNHEY and CDR2 SMNVEV (reference sequence). The CDR3 is made up of 18 amino acids. The CDR3: CASSSTGQVFYVWQPQHF. The CDR3, as DNA: TGTGCCAGCAGTTCCACCGGACAGGTTTTTTACGTATGGCAGCCCCAGCATTTT.

The table lists this clone with a count of one. The chain uses TRBV5-1 and TRBJ1-4, with D perhaps matching TRBD1 (5 bases). The CDR3 has 14 residues. Trimming left V 4 bases short and J 8 bases short, with 15 bases between. Looked up from germline, CDR1 is SGHRS and CDR2 is YFSETQ. The CDR3 region has the DNA TGCGCCAGCAGCCCCGTGCGGGGCAACGAAAAACTGTTTTTT. Protein sequence: CASSPVRGNEKLFF. The full variable domain, rest sourced from reference TRBV5-1 and TRBJ1-4, is KAGVTQTPRYLIKTRGQQVTLSCSPISGHRSVSWYQQTPGQGLQFLFEYFSETQRNKGNFPGRFSGRQFSNSRSEMNVSTLELGDSALYLCASSPVRGNEKLFFGSGTQLSVL.

This clone was seen a single time. V usage is TRBV7-8 and J usage is TRBJ2-5; 13 bases agree with TRBD2. The length of the CDR3 is 16 residues. Trimming removed 6 bases from V and 5 bases from J; junction bases left unmatched: 9. Germline V gene data show CDR1 as SGHVS and CDR2 as FQNEAQ. CDR3 sequence: CASRTGLAGEGETQYF. The CDR3 bases are TGTGCCAGCAGGACAGGACTAGCGGGAGAGGGGGAGACCCAGTACTTC.

The V call is TRBV9, the J call TRBJ2-5; TRBD2 is a possible D gene (5 bases). The CDR3 is made up of 15 amino acids. Germline values: CDR1 SGDLS, CDR2 YYNGEE. V was trimmed by 4 bases and J by 5 bases, leaving 18 bases between them. The DNA for the CDR3 is TGTGCCAGCAGCCCCCCCTCGCGGGTGGATGAGACCCAGTACTTC. It encodes CASSPPSRVDETQYF.

The rearrangement uses TRBV19 and TRBJ2-5; TRBD2 agrees at 12 bases. Germline loops: CDR1 LNHDA, CDR2 SQIVND (reference sequence). The CDR3 totals 17 residues. The ends lost 1 base at V and 4 bases at J; junction bases unmatched: 7. CDR3 in amino acids: CASSIGVGLAGSETQYF. The CDR3 bases are TGTGCCAGTAGTATAGGAGTAGGACTAGCGGGATCAGAGACCCAGTACTTC.